The text below deals with one T cell receptor beta chain. Sequencing was performed with immunoSEQ multiplex PCR; in TCRdb, only in-frame clones are kept and a portion is missing. Counted here are about 140,000 clones, approximately 80% occurring once; the ten biggest clones make up 6.2%. Study members were between 18 and 89 years old and lived in approximately 25 US regions. Membership in each cohort depended on participant-reported clinical history. The data were taken from a study of blood T cell repertoires in COVID-19. Across the study: Sources were T cells, B-cell-depleted T cells, or PBMCs; the material itself was cDNA or gDNA.

CDR3 length: 13 residues. After removal of 2 bases from V and 11 bases from J, the junction contained 6 bases not matched to a gene. The V gene's germline CDR1 is SGHRS and CDR2 YFSETQ. The chain carries TRBV5-1 and TRBJ2-2, with 7 bases lining up with TRBD1. This TCR derives from a woman in her thirties or forties who had recovered from COVID-19. Specimen: PBMCs or T cells enriched from blood (not recorded which). The DNA for the CDR3 is TGCGCCAGCAGCTTCCAGGGACAGAGCGAGCTGTTTTTT. Translating it yields CASSFQGQSELFF.